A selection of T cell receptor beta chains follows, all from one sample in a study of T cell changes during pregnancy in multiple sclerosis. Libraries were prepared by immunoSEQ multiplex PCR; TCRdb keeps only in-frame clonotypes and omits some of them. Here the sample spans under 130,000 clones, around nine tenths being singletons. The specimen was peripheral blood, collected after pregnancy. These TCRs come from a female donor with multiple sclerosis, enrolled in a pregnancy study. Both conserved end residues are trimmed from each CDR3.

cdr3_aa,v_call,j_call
ASSPGGQSSYEQY,TRBV9,TRBJ2-7
ASRGDSTEAF,TRBV2,TRBJ1-1
ASSRGGSRGANVLT,TRBV19,TRBJ2-6
ASSPGQGAPGGYT,TRBV7-3,TRBJ1-2
VRSLWLPGDTGELF,TRBV7-5,TRBJ2-2
ASSTSGPTDTQY,TRBV21-1,TRBJ2-3
ASSYQGGRGVNYGYT,TRBV4-2,TRBJ1-2
ASSFYLTNEQF,TRBV5-1,TRBJ2-1
ASTPDRLHTEAF,TRBV6-5,TRBJ1-1
ASLKGAIDTIY,TRBV6-6,TRBJ1-3
ASSPPSSYEQY,TRBV7-8,TRBJ2-7
ASSDGAWSQPQH,TRBV6-1,TRBJ1-5
ASLAGQGGSPLH,TRBV6-1,TRBJ1-6
ASSEAGLNYGYT,TRBV2,TRBJ1-2
ASNWGRGYGYT,TRBV9,TRBJ1-2
ASSLGGSQETQY,TRBV5-1,TRBJ2-5
ASTGGNGNTEAF,TRBV27,TRBJ1-1
ASSSKGGTSGFFYEQY,TRBV5-1,TRBJ2-7
AREASELQY,TRBV28,TRBJ2-4
ASSPGGAGANVLT,TRBV7-6,TRBJ2-6
ASSLSRGGRGTQY,TRBV11-2,TRBJ2-3
ASSTHRGANEQF,TRBV19,TRBJ2-1
AWRQGMEGYT,TRBV30,TRBJ1-2
ASSPQGVLGKLF,TRBV7-9,TRBJ1-4
ASSYPWRESSGNTIY,TRBV11-2,TRBJ1-3
ASSPRTGNQPQH,TRBV6-5,TRBJ1-5
ASSFPPTGLAKQTQY,TRBV7-9,TRBJ2-5
ASTELRRGRASEQF,TRBV28,TRBJ2-1
ATSRVLPGTGGQQY,TRBV15,TRBJ2-7
ASDGLAGASTGELF,TRBV25-1,TRBJ2-2
ASSLQGNQPQH,TRBV7-9,TRBJ1-5
SVEGAGTGRIPYNEQF,TRBV29-1,TRBJ2-1
ASSQRLAGDYNEQF,TRBV4-3,TRBJ2-1
ASSQSPGGGTGELF,TRBV4-1,TRBJ2-2
ASSRDRGFDEQY,TRBV5-1,TRBJ2-7
ASTLDRARNQPQH,TRBV19,TRBJ1-5
ASSLEGRGYGYT,TRBV7-2,TRBJ1-2
ASSQGTLFGGPNTGELF,TRBV4-2,TRBJ2-2
ASSPSGDQPQH,TRBV7-8,TRBJ1-5
ASTLGVQHTGELF,TRBV19,TRBJ2-2
SVEDALAINTQY,TRBV29-1,TRBJ2-3
AISRGSWGTSASGELF,TRBV10-3,TRBJ2-2
AISARDREGEQY,TRBV10-3,TRBJ2-7
ATSRGLGQTNYGYT,TRBV15,TRBJ1-2
ASTTLRSSGANVLT,TRBV19,TRBJ2-6
ASRSGGSLYEQY,TRBV19,TRBJ2-7
ASSLSTGTNYGYT,TRBV4-2,TRBJ1-2
ASSRGSGITQPQH,TRBV6-5,TRBJ1-5
ASSFAGGKNIQY,TRBV28,TRBJ2-4
ASSLGGLFNEQF,TRBV7-9,TRBJ2-1
ASSLVVTGGVETQY,TRBV7-9,TRBJ2-5
ASSRIRDKSYEQY,TRBV13,TRBJ2-7
ASSLAGATYEQY,TRBV5-1,TRBJ2-7
ASSEPGYTEAF,TRBV25-1,TRBJ1-1
ASRPDRYQPQH,TRBV27,TRBJ1-5